Each of the 8 T cell receptor beta chains below was sequenced from the same sample in a study of breast tumors, draining lymph nodes, adjacent tissues. TCRdb redid the calling of the multiplex PCR reads with MiXCR, one entry per CDR3 protein. The data hold about 14,000 distinct CDR3 sequences, with 55% to 60% observed a single time. Sequencing was done on a sample of tumor-adjacent breast tissue. The receptors stem from a female donor with breast cancer. Some clones in this sample may be carry-over from other donors' samples.

This clonotype is termed medium-sized. This chain uses TRBV2 with TRBJ1-5; unclear D gene. Trimming left V 4 bases short and J 1 base short, with 8 bases between. The CDR3 runs 14 residues. Germline lookup yields CDR1 SNHLY and CDR2 FYNNEI. Here the CDR3 DNA reads TGTGCCAGCAGTGTACAGACAAGCAATCAGCCCCAGCATTTT. As protein: CASSVQTSNQPQHF.

The CDR3 DNA sequence: TGTGCCAGCAGGGGCCAGGGGCAAGAGACCCAGTACTTC. Amino acids: CASRGQGQETQYF. The chain couples TRBV2 to TRBJ2-5; TRBD1 is a possible D gene (6 bases). Germline-derived CDR1 and CDR2 are SNHLY and FYNNEI. The germline V and J ends were trimmed by 6 bases and 2 bases, with 10 bases remaining between them. CDR3 size: 13 residues.

This rearrangement joins TRBV24-1 to TRBJ2-3; D ambiguous. Deletions cut 6 bases from V and 0 bases from J, with 12 bases between. The CDR3 sequence is 15 residues long. The germline CDR1 and CDR2 sequences are KGHDR and SFDVKD. In DNA, the CDR3 is TGTGCCACCAGTCCACGGGCACCTAGCACAGATACGCAGTATTTT. Amino acid sequence: CATSPRAPSTDTQYF.

The chain recombines TRBV20-1 with TRBJ1-4; no clear D. Per germline, CDR1 DFQATT and CDR2 SNEGSKA (reference sequence). Trimming took off 0 bases at V and 0 bases at J, with 5 bases between the two ends. This CDR3 is built from 14 residues. CDR3 in amino acids: CSAREGTTNEKLFF. DNA of the CDR3: TGCAGTGCTAGAGAGGGGACAACTAATGAAAAACTGTTTTTT.

The rearrangement joins TRBV29-1 to TRBJ2-5, with D uncertain. Germline V lookup: CDR1 SQVTM, CDR2 ANQGSEA. Trimming stripped 7 bases from V and 3 bases from J, with 6 bases between. The CDR3 has 10 residues. This CDR3 reads CSAHEETQYF. The CDR3 DNA follows: TGCAGCGCCCACGAAGAGACCCAGTACTTC. The entire variable domain, with the rest obtained from reference TRBV29-1 and TRBJ2-5, is as follows: SAVISQKPSRDICQRGTSLTIQCQVDSQVTMMFWYRQQPGQSLTLIATANQGSEATYESGFVIDKFPISRPNLTFSTLTVSNMSPEDSSIYLCSAHEETQYFGPGTRLLVL.

Sample share makes this clonotype medium-sized (0.01 to 0.1%). The J gene is TRBJ2-7, the V gene TRBV7-3, with D possibly being TRBD1 (5 bases). The CDR3 consists of 13 residues. The germline V gene encodes CDR1 SGHTA and CDR2 FQGTGA. V was clipped by 1 base and J by 6 bases, with 10 bases between them. CDR3 sequence reads: CASSLMAGPEQYF. The CDR3, as DNA: TGTGCCAGCAGCTTAATGGCAGGGCCCGAGCAGTACTTC. The full variable domain, rest sourced from reference TRBV7-3 and TRBJ2-7, is GAGVSQTPSNKVTEKGKYVELRCDPISGHTALYWYRQSLGQGPEFLIYFQGTGAADDSGLPNDRFFAVRPEGSVSTLKIQRTERGDSAVYLCASSLMAGPEQYFGPGTRLTVT.

Comments on this clonotype: The junction shows a germline mismatch at one end, possibly a read error. The chain recombines TRBV7-8 with TRBJ2-1; D gene ambiguous. Germline CDR1 is SGHVS and CDR2 is FQNEAQ. The CDR3 runs 12 residues. The CDR3 is CASSPSYNEQLF. The CDR3 nucleotides are TGTGCCAGCAGTCCCTCCTACAATGAGCAGCTCTTC.

There are a few counts of this clonotype. The CDR3 DNA follows: TGTGCCTTACTAGGGGGCGCAGATACGCAGTATTTT. This translates into CALLGGADTQYF. This rearrangement joins TRBV7-9 to TRBJ2-3, with TRBD1 matching over 7 bases. The J segment lost 4 bases and the V segment lost 11 bases, leaving 6 bases of the junction unmatched. This CDR3 region has 12 residues. Germline V gene sequence: CDR1 SEHNR, CDR2 FQNEAQ (reference sequence).